This TCR beta chain was found in a study of OX40 agonist ivuxolimab in advanced cancers. Whole-study context: Each patient was given ivuxolimab into a vein every 2 weeks, at 0.01 to 10 mg/kg. From roughly 20 to 90 years was the age range, with a mean of around 56 years, and approximately 84% were male. Partial responses, seen in three patients, involved one hepatocellular carcinoma and two cutaneous melanomas. Findings and limits, study-wide: More expanded clones were found, on average, in CD8+ than in CD4+ T cells.

Method: immunoSEQ multiplex PCR; TCRdb's copy keeps in-frame clones and lacks some. The sample lists about 45,000 clones, roughly 88% occurring once. CDR1 and CDR2 (germline): MDHEN, SYDVKM. The CDR3 runs to 14 residues. V was pared by 7 bases and J by 2 bases, with 15 bases between. To note about this clone: Its specificity is unknown.

This sequence joins TRBV28 and TRBJ2-7; D possibly matches TRBD1 or TRBD2 (6 bases each). Source: CD4+ or CD8+ T cells sorted from blood, taken in a trial of the OX40 agonist ivuxolimab. The sequence was obtained from an adult with an advanced solid tumor such as melanoma, head and neck, liver or kidney cancer. The CDR3 is CASTLWGAAYEQYF. For the CDR3, the DNA is TGTGCCAGCACCCTTTGGGGGGCCGCCTACGAGCAGTACTTC.